These 19 T cell receptor beta chains originate from one sample sequenced in a study of regulatory T cells in long-lasting Graves disease. Arm-PCR of CDR3 regions and iRepertoire HTBI primers were the basis on which TCR beta libraries were built. TCRdb analysed the multiplex PCR reads with MiXCR anew, one entry per CDR3 protein. This sample has around 450,000 distinct CDR3 sequences, with approximately 21% found just once. Time point here: persistent/refractory GD, antithyroid drugs over 5 years with positive TRAb. The TCR library was prepared using RNA isolated from PBMCs. This specimen was peripheral blood mononuclear cells (PBMCs), taken when the disease was refractory, from a patient treated with antithyroid drugs. The receptor source for this set is a female donor with Graves disease.

This clonotype was seen ten or more times. This CDR3 reads CSARGVGVQSNYGYTF. The DNA of the CDR3 is TGCAGTGCTAGAGGCGTAGGAGTACAATCTAACTATGGCTACACCTTC. This rearrangement joins TRBV20-1 to TRBJ1-2; D remains unclear. The CDR3 consists of 16 residues. V shed 1 base and J shed 0 bases, with 15 bases lying between them. Germline lookup yields CDR1 DFQATT and CDR2 SNEGSKA (reference sequence).

In this sample, this clonotype turned up many times. The genes are TRBV28 and TRBJ2-7; D tentatively fits TRBD1 or TRBD2 (5 bases each). The CDR3 spans 14 residues. Germline assignment: CDR1 MDHEN and CDR2 SYDVKM. Trimming pared 2 bases from V and 4 bases from J, leaving 12 bases between. CDR3 bases: TGTGCCAGCAGTTTAACAGGAGGCGATTACGAGCAGTACTTC. Amino acid sequence: CASSLTGGDYEQYF.

This clonotype was seen only a few times. The chain has TRBV7-9 and TRBJ1-4; D ambiguous. This CDR3 contains 17 residues. Trimming took off 1 base at V and 5 bases at J, with 17 bases between the two ends. The germline CDR1 and CDR2 sequences are SEHNR and FQNEAQ (reference sequence). This chain's CDR3 is CASSLVMVQQKNEKLFF. The CDR3 nucleotides read TGTGCCAGCAGCTTAGTTATGGTTCAACAGAAGAATGAAAAACTGTTTTTT.

This clonotype was recorded many times. The chain has TRBV28 and TRBJ2-5, with D unclear. The length of the CDR3 is 14 residues. CDR1 is MDHEN and CDR2 is SYDVKM in the germline V gene. Trimming took off 1 base at V and 2 bases at J, with 8 bases between the two ends. The CDR3 is CASSLSRSQETQYF. Here the CDR3 DNA reads TGTGCCAGCAGTTTATCCCGGTCACAAGAGACCCAGTACTTC.

The genes are TRBV6-2 or TRBV6-3 and TRBJ2-7, with no clear D. With 2 bases removed from V and 0 bases from J, the gap between germline ends came to 11 bases. CDR3 length: 15 residues. Germline V CDR1 and CDR2: MNHEY, SVGEGT. The DNA of the CDR3 is TGTGCCAGCAGTTACAGAACAGAGAGCTCCTACGAGCAGTACTTC. Protein: CASSYRTESSYEQYF.

J is TRBJ2-2 and V is TRBV7-2; D gene uncertain. CDR1 and CDR2 from the germline V gene are SGHTA and FQGNSA. The CDR3 is made up of 11 amino acids. V dropped 6 bases and J dropped 5 bases, with 4 bases sitting between them. The CDR3 region has the DNA TGTGCCAGCAGAGTGACCGGGGAGCTGTTTTTT. Translated, it gives CASRVTGELFF.

In this sample, this clonotype turned up a few times. The chain uses TRBV7-9 and TRBJ2-5, with TRBD2 matching over 10 bases. V lost 1 base and J lost 3; bases outside the gene matches: 8. Germline V CDR1 and CDR2: SEHNR, FQNEAQ (reference sequence). The CDR3 totals 17 residues. The CDR3 nucleotides read TGTGCCAGCAGCTTAGGTGGCAGCGGGAGGGCCAAAGAGACCCAGTACTTC. Amino acid sequence: CASSLGGSGRAKETQYF.

The rearrangement links TRBV12-3 or TRBV12-4 to TRBJ2-3; 10 bases agree with TRBD1. The CDR3 loop spans 16 amino acids. V shed 5 bases and J 1 base; nucleotides not matched to a gene: 6. CDR3 sequence reads: CASSPPGTGGTDTQYF. CDR3 bases: TGTGCCAGCAGTCCTCCGGGGACAGGGGGCACAGATACGCAGTATTTT.

The chain links TRBV14 to TRBJ1-1; D gene uncertain. Germline lookup yields CDR1 SGHDN and CDR2 FVKESK. V lost 2 bases to trimming and J lost 7 bases, with 14 bases between them. This CDR3 contains 14 residues. The CDR3 DNA reads as TGTGCCAGCAGCCAAAGGCCGGTTCCCCATGAAGCTTTCTTT. It translates to CASSQRPVPHEAFF.

The sample holds many counts of this clonotype. The chain carries TRBV20-1 and TRBJ2-5, with 8 bases lining up with TRBD1. The V gene's germline CDR1 is DFQATT and CDR2 SNEGSKA (reference sequence). The CDR3 has 13 amino acids. The V and J ends lost 5 bases and 5 bases, in that order; junction bases with no gene match: 7. The CDR3 is CSAFPDREETQYF. The DNA of the CDR3 is TGCAGTGCTTTCCCGGACAGGGAGGAGACCCAGTACTTC.

The V call is TRBV29-1, the J call TRBJ1-4; D unclear. Trimming left V 4 bases short and J 5 bases short, with 8 bases between. CDR3 length: 12 amino acids. The V gene's germline CDR1 is SQVTM and CDR2 ANQGSEA. In nucleotides, the CDR3 is TGCAGCGTTGCGGGTGGGAATGAAAAACTGTTTTTT. Residues: CSVAGGNEKLFF.

The sample holds many counts of this clonotype. CDR3 bases: TGTGCCAGCTCACCACCCTCCCAGAGGGACCAGTACTTC. This codes for CASSPPSQRDQYF. The chain links TRBV18 to TRBJ2-5; a weak D match, TRBD2 (5 bases). The CDR3 sequence is 13 residues long. The ends were cut back, 0 bases at V and 10 bases at J, with 12 bases in the middle. Germline loops: CDR1 KGHSH, CDR2 LQKENI.

This sequence joins TRBV10-3 and TRBJ2-7; D unresolved. From germline, CDR1 is ENHRY and CDR2 SYGVKD. Trimming removed 10 bases from V and 0 bases from J, with 10 bases in between. The CDR3 extends over 12 amino acids. CDR3: CATQSGSYEQYF. CDR3 sequence (DNA): TGTGCCACCCAATCAGGCTCCTACGAGCAGTACTTC.

As for this clonotype: A much more abundant neighbour one base away suggests this may be a read error. V gene TRBV6-1 combines with J gene TRBJ1-2, with unresolved D. Germline loops: CDR1 MNHNS, CDR2 SASEGT. This CDR3 has 16 amino acids. The CDR3 DNA sequence: TGTGGCAGCAGTGAGATGCACCCTCCTCTTAACTATGGCTACACCTTC. Amino acid sequence: CGSSEMHPPLNYGYTF.

The sample holds a few counts of this clonotype. V is TRBV5-6 and J is TRBJ1-4; D not certain. This CDR3 has 15 amino acids. Trimming took 3 bases from V and 2 from J, leaving 11 bases between them. Germline-derived CDR1 and CDR2 are SGHDT and YYEEEE. CDR3 in DNA: TGTGCCAGCAGCTCGCTACAGAATACTAATGAAAAACTGTTTTTT. This sequence encodes CASSSLQNTNEKLFF.

The chain uses TRBV10-3 and TRBJ1-6; D gene unclear. This CDR3 region has 15 residues. Trimming took 0 bases from V and 8 from J, leaving 11 bases between them. The germline CDR1 and CDR2 sequences are ENHRY and SYGVKD. CDR3 sequence reads: CAISESRHRDSPLHF. The CDR3, as DNA: TGTGCCATCAGTGAGTCGCGACACCGTGATTCACCCCTCCACTTT.

The rearrangement links TRBV9 to TRBJ1-2, with TRBD1 as a possible D gene (6 bases). The CDR3 totals 16 residues. Germline assignment: CDR1 SGDLS and CDR2 YYNGEE. Trimming took 4 bases from V and 6 from J, leaving 22 bases between them. The CDR3 DNA follows: TGTGCCAGCAGCCCTAGGGGACAATCGAGGCCAAATGGCTACACCTTC. Its protein product is CASSPRGQSRPNGYTF. Full variable domain (rest looked up from reference TRBV9 and TRBJ1-2): DSGVTQTPKHLITATGQRVTLRCSPRSGDLSVYWYQQSLDQGLQFLIQYYNGEERAKGNILERFSAQQFPDLHSELNLSSLELGDSALYFCASSPRGQSRPNGYTFGSGTRLTVV.

The chain links TRBV5-5 to TRBJ2-2, with 9 bases matching TRBD2. The germline V gene encodes CDR1 SGHKS and CDR2 YYEKEE (reference sequence). V was pared by 1 base and J by 6 bases, with 4 bases of the junction left unmatched. The CDR3 has 15 residues. This CDR3 is CASSLILAGAGELFF. Here the CDR3 DNA reads TGTGCCAGCAGCTTGATACTAGCGGGCGCCGGGGAGCTGTTTTTT. Full variable domain (remainder filled in from reference TRBV5-5 and TRBJ2-2): DAGVTQSPTHLIKTRGQQVTLRCSPISGHKSVSWYQQVLGQGPQFIFQYYEKEERGRGNFPDRFSARQFPNYSSELNVNALLLGDSALYLCASSLILAGAGELFFGEGSRLTVL.

This clonotype was counted ten times or more. J is TRBJ1-5 and V is TRBV6-1; D perhaps matches TRBD1 (6 bases). This CDR3 is 14 amino acids long. Germline loops: CDR1 MNHNS, CDR2 SASEGT. Trimming left V 6 bases short and J 5 bases short, with 14 bases between. The CDR3 is CASSLTGQYQPQHF. For the CDR3, the DNA is TGTGCCAGCAGCTTGACAGGTCAGTATCAGCCCCAGCATTTT.